Listed below are T cell receptor beta chains from one sample, sequenced in a study of identical twins. TCRdb analysed the 5' RACE reads with MiXCR anew, one entry per CDR3 protein. The sample lists 420,000 or so distinct CDR3 sequences, roughly 18% occurring once. The source material was naive T cells sorted from blood. These receptors originate from a man aged 45 to 65 in good health. CDR3s include the opening cysteine and the closing phenylalanine or tryptophan. Each record gives: J gene, V gene, D gene, clone size, CDR3 DNA, CDR3 protein. D genes are given only for firm matches. Clone size is not always given. Where it is, it says once, few, many or a class for expanded clones.

>TRBJ1-2|TRBV6-1|-|many
TGTGCCAGCAGTGGGAAGACAGCCCTCTATGGCTACACCTTC
CASSGKTALYGYTF
>TRBJ2-7|TRBV7-2|-|-
TGTGCCAGCAGCCCCAGACAGGGAGGGACCTACGAGCAGTACTTC
CASSPRQGGTYEQYF
>TRBJ2-5|TRBV11-2|TRBD2|-
TGTGCCAGCAGCTTAGATAGACTAGCTGGGGAGACCCAGTACTTC
CASSLDRLAGETQYF
>TRBJ1-6|TRBV7-9|-|many
TGTGCCAGCAACCTGGCCGGGGTGGATAATTCACCCCTCCACTTT
CASNLAGVDNSPLHF
>TRBJ2-7|TRBV29-1|TRBD1|many
TGCAGCGTTGGGGGGAAGACAGGGGCCGAGCAGTACTTC
CSVGGKTGAEQYF
>TRBJ1-1|TRBV9|-|many
TGTGCCAGCAGCCTCGATTGGGGGAACACTGAAGCTTTCTTT
CASSLDWGNTEAFF
>TRBJ1-2|TRBV28|-|-
TGTGCCAGCAGTTTAGGTTCGGGGAACGGCTACACCTTC
CASSLGSGNGYTF
>TRBJ2-5|TRBV4-1|TRBD1|-
TGCGCCAGCAGCCAAGGGACAGGGTTTCTGGAGACCCAGTACTTC
CASSQGTGFLETQYF
>TRBJ2-1|TRBV9|TRBD1|many
TGTGCCAGCAGCGTAGGAGGACAGGGTAGATATGAGCAGTTCTTC
CASSVGGQGRYEQFF
>TRBJ1-6|TRBV20-1|-|many
TGCAGTGCTAGCCAGGGAAACAATTCACCCCTCCACTTT
CSASQGNNSPLHF
>TRBJ1-2|TRBV5-5|-|few
TGTGCCAGCAGCTTTTTCCCTAAACAGGGCGAGGACTATGGCTACACCTTC
CASSFFPKQGEDYGYTF
>TRBJ2-1|TRBV28|-|many
TGTGCCAGCAGTTTATATGGGGGCAGCCATGAGCAGTTCTTC
CASSLYGGSHEQFF
>TRBJ1-2|TRBV20-1|-|-
TGCAGTGCTCGGATACTAAACTATGGCTACACCTTC
CSARILNYGYTF
>TRBJ2-7|TRBV18|-|-
TGTGCCAGCTCCCCCCGGGCCCACCGGGTGGAGCAGTACTTC
CASSPRAHRVEQYF